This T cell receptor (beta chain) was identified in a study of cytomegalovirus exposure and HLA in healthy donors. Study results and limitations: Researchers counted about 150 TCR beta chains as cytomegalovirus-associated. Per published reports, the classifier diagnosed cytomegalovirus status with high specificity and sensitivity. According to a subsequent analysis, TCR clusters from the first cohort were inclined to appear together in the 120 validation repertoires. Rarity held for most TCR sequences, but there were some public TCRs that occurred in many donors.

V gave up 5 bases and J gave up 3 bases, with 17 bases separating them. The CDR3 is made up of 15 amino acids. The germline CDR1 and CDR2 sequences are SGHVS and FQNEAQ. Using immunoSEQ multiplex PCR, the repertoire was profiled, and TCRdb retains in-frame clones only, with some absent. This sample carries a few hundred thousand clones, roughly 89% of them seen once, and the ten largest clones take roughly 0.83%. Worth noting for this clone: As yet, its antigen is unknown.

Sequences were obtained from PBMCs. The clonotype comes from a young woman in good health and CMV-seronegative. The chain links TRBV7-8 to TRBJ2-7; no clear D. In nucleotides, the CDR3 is TGTGCCAGCAGCCCCATGGGCTTGATCCGCTACGAGCAGTACTTC. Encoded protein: CASSPMGLIRYEQYF.